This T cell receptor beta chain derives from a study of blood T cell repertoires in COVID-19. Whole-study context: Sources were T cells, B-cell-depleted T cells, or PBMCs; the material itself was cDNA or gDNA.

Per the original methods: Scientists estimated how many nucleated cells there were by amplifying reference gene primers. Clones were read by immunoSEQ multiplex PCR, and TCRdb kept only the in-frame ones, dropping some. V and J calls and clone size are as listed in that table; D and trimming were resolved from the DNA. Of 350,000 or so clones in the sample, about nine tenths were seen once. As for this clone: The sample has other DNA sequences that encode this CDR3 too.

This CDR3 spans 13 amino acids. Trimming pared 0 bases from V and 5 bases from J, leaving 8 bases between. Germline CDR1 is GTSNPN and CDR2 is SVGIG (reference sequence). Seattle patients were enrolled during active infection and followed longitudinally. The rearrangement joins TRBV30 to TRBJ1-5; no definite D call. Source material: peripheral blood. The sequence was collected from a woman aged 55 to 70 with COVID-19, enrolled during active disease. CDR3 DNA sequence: TGTGCCTGGAGTGTAGGCCGGGATCAGCCCCAGCATTTT. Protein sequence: CAWSVGRDQPQHF.